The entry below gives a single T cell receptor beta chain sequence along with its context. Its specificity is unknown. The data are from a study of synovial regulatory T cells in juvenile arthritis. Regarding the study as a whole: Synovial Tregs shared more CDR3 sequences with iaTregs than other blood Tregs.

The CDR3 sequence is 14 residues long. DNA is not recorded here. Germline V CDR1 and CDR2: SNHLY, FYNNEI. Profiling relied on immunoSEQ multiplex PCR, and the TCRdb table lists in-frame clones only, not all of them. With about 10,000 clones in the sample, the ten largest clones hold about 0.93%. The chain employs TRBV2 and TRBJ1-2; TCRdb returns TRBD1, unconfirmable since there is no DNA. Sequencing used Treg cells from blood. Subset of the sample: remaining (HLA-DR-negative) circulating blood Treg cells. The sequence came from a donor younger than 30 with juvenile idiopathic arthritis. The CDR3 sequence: CASSVGQGNYGYTF.